Presented here are 32 T cell receptor beta chains from one specimen sequenced in a study of cytomegalovirus exposure and HLA in healthy donors. PCR amplification relied on 60 Vbeta primers (plus 13 Jbeta primers). The repertoire was sequenced with immunoSEQ multiplex PCR; TCRdb's copy has only in-frame clones and lacks some. The sample has about 100,000 clones; about 80% are singletons. The sample comprised PBMCs. The receptors originated from a man younger than 45 in good health and CMV-seronegative.

The CDR3 sequence is CASSSAGTEINQPQHF. In DNA form, the CDR3 reads TGTGCCAGCAGCTCAGCCGGGACAGAGATCAATCAGCCCCAGCATTTT. The J gene is TRBJ1-5, the V gene TRBV7-9; the match to TRBD1 covers 7 bases. The V gene end was trimmed by 4 bases and the J gene end by 3 bases; junction bases not matched to a gene: 9. The CDR3 runs 16 residues. Germline-derived CDR1 and CDR2 are SEHNR and FQNEAQ (reference sequence).

The rearrangement links TRBV6-1 to TRBJ2-3; a possible D gene is TRBD1 (6 bases). The germline gives CDR1 MNHNS, CDR2 SASEGT. V dropped 2 bases and J dropped 2 bases, with 8 bases sitting between them. CDR3 length: 14 residues. The CDR3 loop is CASSERTATDTQYF. CDR3 in DNA: TGTGCCAGCAGTGAAAGGACAGCCACAGATACGCAGTATTTT.

The V call is TRBV7-2, the J call TRBJ2-7; possible D gene TRBD1, 5 bases. Between the trimmed V and J ends, which lost 5 bases and 7 bases, there was a span of 18 bases. The germline V gene encodes CDR1 SGHTA and CDR2 FQGNSA. CDR3 size: 14 residues. The DNA of the CDR3 is TGTGCCAGCAGCCCAGGGCTCCCTTTGTGGGAGCAGTACTTC. Its translation: CASSPGLPLWEQYF.

Concerning this clone itself: Other DNA sequences in this sample translate to the same CDR3. The genes are TRBV15 and TRBJ2-2; the D gene is possibly TRBD1 (7 bases). Germline CDR1 LNHNV, CDR2 YYDKDF (reference sequence). The length of the CDR3 is 14 residues. V lost 4 bases to trimming and J lost 4 bases, with 10 bases between them. The DNA for the CDR3 is TGTGCCACCAGCACAGGGGGGTTCACCGGGGAGCTGTTTTTT. It is translated as CATSTGGFTGELFF.

The rearrangement joins TRBV9 to TRBJ1-4; unclear D gene. V lost 1 base and J 8 bases, leaving 15 bases between the germline ends. This CDR3 is 15 amino acids long. Germline assignment: CDR1 SGDLS and CDR2 YYNGEE. The CDR3 protein is CASSVRSEGGEKLFF. The CDR3 coding sequence is TGTGCCAGCAGCGTACGAAGTGAGGGAGGCGAAAAACTGTTTTTT.

Comment on this clone: Within the sample, other DNA sequences also encode this same CDR3. The V call is TRBV30, the J call TRBJ1-5; D uncertain. The CDR3 loop spans 13 amino acids. Germline V lookup: CDR1 GTSNPN, CDR2 SVGIG (reference sequence). V was shortened by 4 bases and J by 6 bases, with 13 bases between the two germline ends. CDR3 sequence reads: CAWNGGMGQPQHF. The CDR3 bases are TGTGCCTGGAACGGAGGGATGGGTCAGCCCCAGCATTTT. The full variable domain, rest sourced from reference TRBV30 and TRBJ1-5, is SQTIHQWPATLVQPVGSPLSLECTVEGTSNPNLYWYRQAAGRGLQLLFYSVGIGQISSEVPQNLSASRPQDRQFILSSKKLLLSDSGFYLCAWNGGMGQPQHFGDGTRLSIL.

With regard to this clone: The sample holds other DNA sequences that translate to the same CDR3. The chain has TRBV27 and TRBJ1-5; 7 bases align to TRBD1. The ends lost 5 bases at V and 5 bases at J; junction bases unmatched: 3. The CDR3 spans 13 residues. Per the germline V gene, CDR1 is MNHEY and CDR2 is SMNVEV (reference sequence). As DNA, the CDR3 is TGTGCCAGCAGTGTCGACAGGGATCAGCCCCAGCATTTT. It translates to CASSVDRDQPQHF.

J is TRBJ2-2 and V is TRBV30; D is undetermined. CDR1 and CDR2 (germline): GTSNPN, SVGIG (reference sequence). V lost 0 bases, J lost 1 base, and 6 bases lay in between. The CDR3 consists of 14 residues. CDR3 region: CAWSVIQNTGELFF. CDR3 bases: TGTGCCTGGAGTGTAATACAGAACACCGGGGAGCTGTTTTTT.

CDR3 DNA sequence: TGTGCCAGCAGCGCTTTTACCTACGAGCAGTACTTC. As protein: CASSAFTYEQYF. This chain joins TRBV5-6 and TRBJ2-5, with no clear D. The DNA end is more similar to TRBJ2-7, so the J call may be wrong. The germline V gene encodes CDR1 SGHDT and CDR2 YYEEEE. This CDR3 has 12 amino acids.

The CDR3 here is CASSFRQGGEGELFF. CDR3 nucleotides: TGCGCCAGCAGCTTCCGACAGGGGGGAGAGGGGGAGCTGTTTTTT. J is TRBJ2-2 and V is TRBV5-1; 9 positions match TRBD1. The CDR3 spans 15 residues. The germline V gene has CDR1 SGHRS and CDR2 YFSETQ. J lost 8 bases, V lost 2 bases, and 7 bases had no gene match.

This rearrangement joins TRBV6-1 to TRBJ1-1; unclear D gene. V was shortened by 4 bases and J by 0 bases, with 15 bases between the two germline ends. This CDR3 has 16 residues. In germline, CDR1 is MNHNS, CDR2 SASEGT. As DNA, the CDR3 is TGTGCCAGCAGTGGGGTCGAGCGGTATTTGAACACTGAAGCTTTCTTT. Translated: CASSGVERYLNTEAFF.

The count of this clone is one. This chain joins TRBV10-1 and TRBJ2-1; no clear D gene. Trimming took off 0 bases at V and 2 bases at J, with 17 bases between the two ends. The CDR3 spans 18 residues. CDR1 is WNHNN and CDR2 is SYGVQD in the germline V gene (reference sequence). The CDR3 region has the DNA TGCGCCAGCAGTGAGTCGTTTTTGGGCAGGCTCACCTACAATGAGCAGTTCTTC. Translated, it gives CASSESFLGRLTYNEQFF.

V and J are TRBV4-1 and TRBJ2-7, with 7 nucleotides matching TRBD1. This CDR3 region has 17 residues. V was clipped by 5 bases and J by 2 bases; unmatched bases: 15. Germline V CDR1 and CDR2: MGHRA, YSYEKL. In nucleotides, the CDR3 is TGCGCCAGCAGCTCACACCTAGGAAAGGGGGCGGCCTACGAGCAGTACTTC. Translating it yields CASSSHLGKGAAYEQYF.

J is TRBJ2-3 and V is TRBV27, with TRBD2 identical over 7 bases. The CDR3 extends over 16 amino acids. V was clipped by 0 bases and J by 3 bases; unmatched bases: 6. Per the germline V gene, CDR1 is MNHEY and CDR2 is SMNVEV (reference sequence). For the CDR3, the DNA is TGTGCCAGCAGTTTATCGGCGGGGGAATTTACAGATACGCAGTATTTT. Its translation: CASSLSAGEFTDTQYF.

This clone was seen only once. The J gene is TRBJ2-7, the V gene TRBV7-2; no definite D call. Trimming pared 3 bases from V and 4 bases from J, leaving 7 bases between. The CDR3 is 12 amino acids. The V gene's germline CDR1 is SGHTA and CDR2 FQGNSA. The chain's CDR3 is CASSLAEYEQYF. As DNA, the CDR3 is TGTGCCAGCAGCTTGGCGGAATACGAGCAGTACTTC.

The genes are TRBV5-4 and TRBJ1-3; 7 nucleotides agree with TRBD1. Losses at the gene ends were 4 bases for V and 0 bases for J; bases not matched to a gene: 4. Per the germline V gene, CDR1 is SGHNT and CDR2 is YYREEE (reference sequence). This CDR3 is built from 15 residues. DNA for the CDR3: TGTGCCAGCAGCGCTGGGACAGACTCTGGAAACACCATATATTTT. It codes for CASSAGTDSGNTIYF.

The chain is built from TRBV6-5 and TRBJ2-1; D uncertain. With 8 bases removed from V and 7 bases from J, the gap between germline ends came to 9 bases. In germline, CDR1 is MNHEY, CDR2 SVGAGI. This CDR3 contains 11 residues. CDR3 loop: CASGPWNEQFF. The CDR3 nucleotides are TGTGCCAGCGGCCCATGGAATGAGCAGTTCTTC.

The chain carries TRBV6-1 and TRBJ2-7; TRBD2 aligns across 12 bases. J lost 2 bases, V lost 4 bases, and 12 bases had no gene match. CDR1 and CDR2 from the germline V gene are MNHNS and SASEGT. This CDR3 contains 18 residues. CDR3 protein: CASSVLSGTSGFTYEQYF. The CDR3 DNA sequence: TGTGCCAGCAGTGTACTCTCCGGGACTAGCGGGTTTACCTACGAGCAGTACTTC.

Only a few counts were recorded for this clone. The chain links TRBV6-1 to TRBJ1-1; D remains ambiguous. Trimming cost V 7 bases and J 1 base, with 10 bases left between them. The germline V gene has CDR1 MNHNS and CDR2 SASEGT. This CDR3 is built from 13 residues. In nucleotides, the CDR3 is TGTGCCAGCATTCCGGTCAAGAACACTGAAGCTTTCTTT. It yields the protein CASIPVKNTEAFF.

V is TRBV30 and J is TRBJ1-1, with a weak D call TRBD1 (5 bases). V was pared by 1 base and J by 0 bases, with 21 bases between. The CDR3 runs to 18 residues. The germline CDR1 and CDR2 sequences are GTSNPN and SVGIG (reference sequence). The CDR3 spells CAWSGRHRRQALNTEAFF. Here the CDR3 DNA reads TGTGCCTGGAGTGGGCGCCACAGGAGACAAGCTTTGAACACTGAAGCTTTCTTT.

The sample holds one count of this clone. V usage is TRBV27 and J usage is TRBJ1-6; 9 bases map to TRBD1. Germline V gene sequence: CDR1 MNHEY, CDR2 SMNVEV (reference sequence). This CDR3 is 15 amino acids long. Losses at the gene ends were 3 bases for V and 7 bases for J; bases not matched to a gene: 4. CDR3 region: CASSFAGTGNSPLHF. The CDR3 nucleotides are TGTGCCAGCAGTTTTGCCGGGACAGGGAATTCACCCCTCCACTTT.

This clone was counted a few times. The chain recombines TRBV7-2 with TRBJ2-7; a possible D gene is TRBD1 (6 bases). The V and J ends lost 10 bases and 1 base respectively, with 17 bases between them. Germline assignment: CDR1 SGHTA and CDR2 FQGNSA. CDR3 size: 14 residues. CDR3 region: CATLRDTFSYEQYF. CDR3 nucleotide sequence: TGTGCCACACTCCGGGACACATTTTCCTACGAGCAGTACTTC.

The genes are TRBV7-9 and TRBJ1-1, with 10 bases aligning to TRBD1. The CDR3 is made up of 17 amino acids. The germline V gene has CDR1 SEHNR and CDR2 FQNEAQ (reference sequence). With V trimmed by 5 bases and J by 0 bases, 9 bases remained unmatched. For the CDR3, the DNA is TGTGCCAGCAGCGGACGACAGGGGGCCCACATGAACACTGAAGCTTTCTTT. This sequence encodes CASSGRQGAHMNTEAFF.

This chain uses TRBV5-1 with TRBJ2-7; D is perhaps TRBD1 (6 bases). Germline V gives CDR1 SGHRS, CDR2 YFSETQ. The CDR3 length is 14 residues. Trimming removed 0 bases from V and 3 bases from J, with 10 bases in between. Here the CDR3 DNA reads TGCGCCAGCAGCTTGGGGGCAGGGGACTACGAGCAGTACTTC. It translates to CASSLGAGDYEQYF.

J is TRBJ1-2 and V is TRBV13; TRBD1 agrees at 10 bases. The germline V gene has CDR1 PRHDT and CDR2 FYEKMQ (reference sequence). Losses at the gene ends were 4 bases for V and 3 bases for J; bases not matched to a gene: 11. The CDR3 covers 17 residues. The CDR3 loop is CASSYGPGQGEDYGYTF. In nucleotides, the CDR3 is TGTGCCAGCAGCTACGGCCCCGGACAGGGGGAAGACTATGGCTACACCTTC. Variable domain in full (rest from reference TRBV13 and TRBJ1-2): AAGVIQSPRHLIKEKRETATLKCYPIPRHDTVYWYQQGPGQDPQFLISFYEKMQSDKGSIPDRFSAQQFSDYHSELNMSSLELGDSALYFCASSYGPGQGEDYGYTFGSGTRLTVV.

V gene TRBV19 combines with J gene TRBJ1-5; D might be TRBD1 (6 bases). Between the trimmed V and J ends, which lost 5 bases and 5 bases, there was a span of 22 bases. Germline CDR1 and CDR2: LNHDA and SQIVND (reference sequence). The CDR3 is made up of 17 amino acids. The CDR3 DNA sequence: TGTGCCAGTAGTCTTAGGGGGGGGCTATCGTACGATCAGCCCCAGCATTTT. This gives the protein CASSLRGGLSYDQPQHF.

This rearrangement joins TRBV2 to TRBJ2-7; 8 nucleotides agree with TRBD1. The germline V gene has CDR1 SNHLY and CDR2 FYNNEI. The CDR3 runs to 14 residues. With V trimmed by 3 bases and J by 4 bases, 5 bases remained unmatched. This chain's CDR3 is CASSDQGAGYEQYF. The DNA for the CDR3 is TGTGCCAGCAGTGATCAGGGGGCGGGATACGAGCAGTACTTC.

V is TRBV6-5 and J is TRBJ2-7, with TRBD1 as a possible D gene (6 bases). This CDR3 has 15 amino acids. V lost 5 bases and J lost 2, with 16 bases in between. Germline V gives CDR1 MNHEY, CDR2 SVGAGI. The CDR3 region has the DNA TGTGCCAGCAGTCGTCCGGGACACGTAACCTACGAGCAGTACTTC. Amino acid sequence: CASSRPGHVTYEQYF.

The J gene is TRBJ2-7, the V gene TRBV5-4; maybe TRBD1 (6 bases). Looked up from germline, CDR1 is SGHNT and CDR2 is YYREEE (reference sequence). This CDR3 has 14 amino acids. Trimming took off 0 bases at V and 5 bases at J, with 12 bases between the two ends. The CDR3 DNA reads as TGTGCCAGCAGCTTGGGTGGGGGCTGGAACGAGCAGTACTTC. It is translated as CASSLGGGWNEQYF.

The genes are TRBV19 and TRBJ1-4; D is perhaps TRBD1 (6 bases). CDR3 length equals 13 residues. Germline assignment: CDR1 LNHDA and CDR2 SQIVND (reference sequence). V gave up 9 bases and J gave up 4 bases, with 12 bases separating them. CDR3 DNA sequence: TGTGCCAGCCGGACAGCCGTTAATGAAAAACTGTTTTTT. This translates into CASRTAVNEKLFF.

The chain employs TRBV7-9 and TRBJ2-3; 8 bases line up with TRBD1. V shed 4 bases, J shed 11 bases, and the junction held 2 bases outside the gene matches. This CDR3 has 11 residues. Germline CDR1 reads SEHNR; CDR2 reads FQNEAQ (reference sequence). The CDR3 region has the DNA TGTGCCAGCAGCTATGGACAGGGGCAGTATTTT. Residues: CASSYGQGQYF.

This chain joins TRBV9 and TRBJ1-2; a weak D match, TRBD1 (5 bases). In germline, CDR1 is SGDLS, CDR2 YYNGEE. This CDR3 has 16 amino acids. Trimming took 4 bases from V and 3 from J, leaving 19 bases between them. CDR3 region: CASSYGGAFVDYGYTF. The CDR3 nucleotides read TGTGCCAGCAGCTACGGTGGGGCTTTTGTGGACTATGGCTACACCTTC.